The 5 T cell receptor beta chains below all came from one sample that was sequenced in a study of T cell responses to AZD1222 COVID-19 vaccine. Profiled with immunoSEQ multiplex PCR; TCRdb holds only in-frame clones, not every one. The data hold approximately 45,000 clones, with approximately 90% observed a single time. Sequences were derived from peripheral blood, sampled 28 days after the second AZD1222 dose. The receptors were gathered from an adult who received the AZD1222 COVID-19 vaccine.

V is TRBV29-1 and J is TRBJ1-5; maybe TRBD1 (5 bases). Germline-derived CDR1 and CDR2 are SQVTM and ANQGSEA. V lost 0 bases to trimming and J lost 5 bases, with 8 bases between them. The CDR3 extends over 13 amino acids. CDR3 in amino acids: CSVEETADQPQHF. The CDR3 DNA follows: TGCAGCGTTGAAGAGACAGCTGATCAGCCCCAGCATTTT. Filled out from reference TRBV29-1 and TRBJ1-5, the complete variable domain reads SAVISQKPSRDICQRGTSLTIQCQVDSQVTMMFWYRQQPGQSLTLIATANQGSEATYESGFVIDKFPISRPNLTFSTLTVSNMSPEDSSIYLCSVEETADQPQHFGDGTRLSIL.

The chain carries TRBV5-5 and TRBJ1-1; D not resolved. Per the germline V gene, CDR1 is SGHKS and CDR2 is YYEKEE (reference sequence). The CDR3 spans 13 residues. The V end lost 0 bases, the J end lost 2 bases, and 5 bases lay between the germline ends. CDR3 DNA sequence: TGTGCCAGCAGCTTGGAACATAACACTGAAGCTTTCTTT. This sequence encodes CASSLEHNTEAFF.

J is TRBJ1-3 and V is TRBV4-1; tentative D call: TRBD1 (5 bases). The V end lost 4 bases, the J end lost 0 bases, and 10 bases lay between the germline ends. Germline CDR1 is MGHRA and CDR2 is YSYEKL. This CDR3 contains 15 residues. The CDR3 protein is CASSRGENSGNTIYF. CDR3 DNA: TGCGCCAGCAGCCGGGGGGAAAACTCTGGAAACACCATATATTTT.

V and J are TRBV5-6 and TRBJ2-5, with D unresolved. The ends were cut back, 1 base at V and 5 bases at J, with 12 bases in the middle. This CDR3 is built from 14 residues. CDR1 is SGHDT, CDR2 YYEEEE, per germline. CDR3 sequence: CASSLWSLQETQYF. CDR3 in DNA: TGTGCCAGCAGCTTGTGGAGTCTTCAGGAGACCCAGTACTTC.

The chain uses TRBV5-5 and TRBJ1-2; perhaps TRBD1 as D (6 bases). This CDR3 comprises 13 residues. Per the germline V gene, CDR1 is SGHKS and CDR2 is YYEKEE (reference sequence). Deletions cut 4 bases from V and 7 bases from J, with 14 bases between. The chain's CDR3 is CASSPGGRGGYTF. The DNA of the CDR3 is TGTGCCAGCAGCCCCGGGGGCAGGGGTGGCTACACCTTC.